This TCR beta chain was documented in a study of pediatric ulcerative colitis. The CDR3 runs to 18 residues. With V trimmed by 4 bases and J by 5 bases, 12 bases remained unmatched. The V gene's germline CDR1 is MNHNS and CDR2 SASEGT. This clone was counted a few times. Clones were read by immunoSEQ multiplex PCR, and TCRdb kept only the in-frame ones, dropping some. The sample shows 20,000 to 25,000 clones, about 69% of them seen only once. The rectum was sampled with one to two pinch biopsies at colonoscopy. Sequencing was done on a sample of gut tissue. This receptor was taken from a boy between 5 and 17 years old with severe ulcerative colitis. The chain has TRBV6-1 and TRBJ2-1, with 12 bases fitting TRBD2. CDR3 sequence reads: CASSAHGRRLAGDNEQFF. The CDR3 coding sequence is TGTGCCAGCAGTGCGCACGGTAGAAGACTAGCGGGAGACAATGAGCAGTTCTTC.